This entry describes one T cell receptor beta chain. Its antigen remains unidentified. Sequencing of cultured CD4+ T cell DNA used the Oncomine TCR Beta short-read assay. TCRdb reanalysed the PCR reads using MiXCR and keeps one entry per CDR3 protein. The sample has about 20,000 distinct CDR3 sequences, about half seen once. This specimen comes from a study of vaccination and CD4 T cells after COVID-19. Findings and limits, study-wide: Among those convalescent, a median around 87% of reactive clones emerged solely post-vaccination.

This sample's treatment: roughly 10-day PBMC culture with coronavirus spike peptide pools or control peptides (ViraFEST assay). The sequenced material came from CD4+ T cells from blood, cultured in vitro. This receptor was obtained from a human donor who had recovered from COVID-19.

In DNA form, the CDR3 reads TGTGCCAGCAGCCCCGGGCGGAGGCAGTATTTT. This codes for CASSPGRRQYF. This sequence joins TRBV4-2 and TRBJ2-3, with D hard to call. The V gene lost 4 bases and the J gene lost 11 bases, with 10 bases spanning the gap. The CDR3 runs to 11 residues. Germline assignment: CDR1 LGHNA and CDR2 YNFKEQ.